This T cell receptor beta chain stems from a study of blood T cell repertoires in COVID-19 (dated by TCRdb to 2018 to 2021). Regarding the complete study: Collaborator samples came from the United States, Italy and Spain and covered acute and convalescent phases of COVID-19. The material from the prospective study consisted of cDNA or gDNA derived from T cells, B-cell-depleted T cells, or PBMCs. The dataset comprised deeply sampled blood TCRbeta repertoires from subjects exposed to, actively infected with, or recovered from COVID-19. A freely available public database, intended as a resource for researchers studying the immune response to SARS-CoV-2, is where the repertoires were released. Samples came from the ongoing ImmuneRACE study (first 160 participants) plus 1,254 subjects from 6 global collaborators. Sample metadata almost always included a de-identified subject ID, COVID-19 status, age in years and sex. HLA class I and class II types, where available, came from metadata supplied by the sample provider rather than from assay-based typing. The paper as a whole reports these results and caveats: Clinical and demographic metadata were provided uncurated, with the amount varying by source and participant.

Collaborating institutions collected whole blood in K2EDTA tubes following their own protocols. For TCRbeta analysis, collaborators shipped samples as frozen whole blood, isolated PBMCs, or DNA extracted from either of those sample types. The CDR3 spans 14 residues, from the cysteine through the phenylalanine. Only the CDR3 DNA stays, 42 bases, in frame from base 1. Trimming takes 4 bases from V and 5 bases from J, and the germline ends sit 15 bases apart. Based on the germline V gene (reference sequence), the CDR1 and CDR2 sequences are SGHNT and YYREEE. TCRbeta CDR3 regions were amplified from genomic DNA using the immunoSEQ Assay, a bias-controlled multiplex PCR. On the study's bioinformatics: Nucleated cell counts per sample were estimated from amplification of reference gene primers within the assay. Sequence reads were collapsed and filtered to measure the absolute abundance of every unique TCRbeta CDR3 rearrangement. Productive Simpson clonality was computed per sample as the square root of Simpson's diversity index over productive rearrangements. TCRdb provides this immuneACCESS table in a form limited to in-frame rearrangements. Some clones are lacking; in checked studies, under half of them reflect an unresolved V gene, and why the rest are absent is not known. That table gives V, J and clone size, and the DNA gave D and trimming. The sample table shows 150,000 to 180,000 clones, and about 90% are seen once. Under 0.6% of the sample is in the top ten clones.

In this sample, this clone turned up a few times. Its antigen is currently not known. No base quality information exists; no much larger clone differs at one position. The V and J segments used are TRBV5-4 and TRBJ2-5; a tentative D call is TRBD2 (6 bases match). This sequence originates from a man aged 50 to 59 with acute or convalescent COVID-19. The sample consisted of peripheral blood. This receptor carries the CDR3 CASSAGLGFETQYF. The base sequence is TGTGCCAGCAGCGCGGGACTCGGATTTGAGACCCAGTACTTC.